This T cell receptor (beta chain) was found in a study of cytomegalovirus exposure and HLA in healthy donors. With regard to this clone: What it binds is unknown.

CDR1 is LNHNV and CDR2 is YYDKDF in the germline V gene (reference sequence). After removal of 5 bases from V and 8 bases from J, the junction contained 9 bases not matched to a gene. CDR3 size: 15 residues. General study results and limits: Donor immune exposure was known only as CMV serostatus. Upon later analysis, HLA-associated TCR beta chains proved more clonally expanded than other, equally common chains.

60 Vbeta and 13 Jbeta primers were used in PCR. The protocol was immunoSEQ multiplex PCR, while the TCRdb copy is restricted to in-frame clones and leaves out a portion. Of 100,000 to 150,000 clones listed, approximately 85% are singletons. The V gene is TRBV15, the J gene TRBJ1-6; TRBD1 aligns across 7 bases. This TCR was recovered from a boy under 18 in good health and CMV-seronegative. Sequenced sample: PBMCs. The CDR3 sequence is CATSAIDRDDSPLHF. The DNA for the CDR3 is TGTGCCACCAGCGCTATCGACAGGGATGATTCACCCCTCCACTTT.